This is a list of T cell receptor beta chains from one sample in a study of blood T cell repertoires in COVID-19. The repertoire was sequenced with immunoSEQ multiplex PCR; TCRdb's copy has only in-frame clones and lacks some. The table includes around 200,000 clones, 80% to 90% detected once. Sequenced: peripheral blood. These receptors were taken from a man aged 55 to 70 with acute or convalescent COVID-19. CDR3s include the opening cysteine and the closing phenylalanine or tryptophan. A D gene is named only where the DNA matches it firmly. The size field is filled for only some rows; it gives once, few, many or a size class.

d_call | j_call | v_call | clone_size | cdr3_length | cdr3_aa | cdr3_nt
- | TRBJ2-7 | TRBV11-2 | once | 16 | CASSYNRDMTTYEQYF | TGTGCCAGCAGTTACAACCGGGACATGACCACCTACGAGCAGTACTTC
- | TRBJ2-7 | TRBV11-1 | few | 12 | CASSLSFYEQYF | TGTGCCAGCAGCTTAAGCTTCTACGAGCAGTACTTC
- | TRBJ1-1 | TRBV4-3 | - | 13 | CASSQARGTEAFF | TGCGCCAGCAGCCAAGCCAGGGGTACTGAAGCTTTCTTT
- | TRBJ1-3 | TRBV29-1 | - | 14 | CSVAPPGAGNTIYF | TGCAGCGTTGCCCCTCCGGGGGCTGGAAACACCATATATTTT
- | TRBJ1-2 | TRBV19 | - | 15 | CASSRGRGMDYGYTF | TGTGCCAGTAGTAGAGGTCGGGGGATGGACTATGGCTACACCTTC
- | TRBJ1-6 | TRBV4-3 | few | 18 | CASSPGTRTVVNNSPLHF | TGCGCCAGCAGCCCAGGAACGAGAACGGTGGTAAATAATTCACCCCTCCACTTT
- | TRBJ2-3 | TRBV9 | - | 11 | CASGGGDTQYF | TGTGCCAGCGGAGGAGGGGATACGCAGTATTTT
- | TRBJ1-5 | TRBV28 | - | 16 | CASSPQGSGGNQPQHF | TGTGCCAGCAGTCCCCAAGGGTCAGGGGGCAATCAGCCCCAGCATTTT
TRBD2 | TRBJ2-7 | TRBV6-6 | - | 14 | CASSRGGEVYEQYF | TGTGCCAGCAGCCGGGGGGGGGAGGTCTACGAGCAGTACTTC
- | TRBJ1-2 | TRBV10-2 | - | 13 | CASTHYRDLGYTF | TGCGCCAGCACGCACTACAGGGATTTGGGCTACACCTTC
TRBD2 | TRBJ2-1 | TRBV6-2/TRBV6-3 | - | 16 | CASSIQGTSAYNEQFF | TGTGCCAGCAGCATCCAGGGGACTAGCGCCTACAATGAGCAGTTCTTC
TRBD1 | TRBJ1-1 | TRBV6-5 | - | 15 | CASRFSTGPNTEAFF | TGTGCCAGCAGATTTTCGACAGGGCCGAACACTGAAGCTTTCTTT
TRBD2 | TRBJ2-3 | TRBV4-2 | - | 17 | CASSQDVPAGGADTQYF | TGTGCCAGCAGCCAAGATGTGCCCGCGGGAGGGGCAGATACGCAGTATTTT
TRBD2 | TRBJ2-1 | TRBV27 | - | 16 | CASSLSSGSSYNEQFF | TGTGCCAGCAGTTTATCGAGCGGGAGCTCCTACAATGAGCAGTTCTTC
- | TRBJ1-1 | TRBV5-5 | once | 14 | CASSLQGMNTEAFF | TGTGCCAGCAGCTTACAGGGCATGAACACTGAAGCTTTCTTT
TRBD2 | TRBJ2-7 | TRBV2 | - | 13 | CASISAGRYEQYF | TGTGCCAGCATATCAGCGGGACGGTACGAGCAGTACTTC
- | TRBJ2-2 | TRBV7-9 | - | 15 | CASSGAGGNTGELFF | TGTGCCAGCAGCGGCGCCGGAGGGAACACCGGGGAGCTGTTTTTT
TRBD1 | TRBJ1-4 | TRBV28 | few | 15 | CASSLTRTGSLKLFF | TGTGCCAGCAGTCTCACCAGGACAGGGTCCTTGAAACTGTTTTTT
- | TRBJ2-7 | TRBV2 | - | 13 | CASREDQPGEQYF | TGTGCCAGCAGGGAGGACCAGCCGGGCGAGCAGTACTTC
- | TRBJ2-1 | TRBV24-1 | - | 13 | CATSESSVEEQFF | TGTGCCACCAGTGAGTCTAGCGTAGAGGAGCAGTTCTTC
TRBD1 | TRBJ2-1 | TRBV28 | - | 17 | CASSSNRGALYYNEQFF | TGTGCCAGCAGCTCCAACAGGGGGGCCCTCTACTACAATGAGCAGTTCTTC
- | TRBJ1-1 | TRBV18 | - | 15 | CASSPRAGLTTEAFF | TGTGCCAGCTCACCACGGGCAGGCCTAACAACTGAAGCTTTCTTT